The 14 T cell receptor beta chains below all came from one sample that was sequenced in a study of spatial heterogeneity in lung cancer. TCRdb re-analysed the 5' RACE reads in MiXCR, keeping a single row per CDR3 protein. Seen here are over 45,000 distinct CDR3 sequences, under 6% observed once, and the top ten hold 11%. Specified time point: sample taken at primary tumor resection. The source was PBMCs, collected at surgery. Source of these receptors: a male donor with early-stage non-small cell lung cancer.

This clonotype was counted at least ten times. The rearrangement links TRBV28 to TRBJ1-4; weak D call: TRBD1 (5 bases). There are 15 residues in the CDR3. Germline loops: CDR1 MDHEN, CDR2 SYDVKM. V lost 8 bases to trimming and J lost 8 bases, with 21 bases between them. CDR3 loop: CASGFTGARGEKLFF. In nucleotides, the CDR3 is TGTGCCAGCGGATTTACCGGGGCCCGAGGGGAAAAACTGTTTTTT.

In its sample, this clonotype was seen many times. V gene TRBV7-2 combines with J gene TRBJ2-1; TRBD2 agrees at 14 bases. Per germline, CDR1 SGHTA and CDR2 FQGNSA. The CDR3 is made up of 18 amino acids. V gave up 3 bases and J gave up 5 bases; unmatched junction bases: 9. The CDR3 coding sequence is TGTGCCAGCAGCTTTTTGGGACTAGCGGGAGAGGCTGACAATGAGCAGTTCTTC. Translated, it gives CASSFLGLAGEADNEQFF.

This clonotype appeared many times. The rearrangement uses TRBV9 and TRBJ2-2; the D gene is possibly TRBD2 (5 bases). Germline-derived CDR1 and CDR2 are SGDLS and YYNGEE. V shed 0 bases and J shed 2 bases, with 8 bases lying between them. There are 15 residues in the CDR3. This chain's CDR3 is CASSVASFNTGELFF. The CDR3 region has the DNA TGTGCCAGCAGCGTAGCTAGCTTTAACACCGGGGAGCTGTTTTTT. The whole variable domain, remainder taken from reference TRBV9 and TRBJ2-2, is DSGVTQTPKHLITATGQRVTLRCSPRSGDLSVYWYQQSLDQGLQFLIQYYNGEERAKGNILERFSAQQFPDLHSELNLSSLELGDSALYFCASSVASFNTGELFFGEGSRLTVL.

This clonotype has ten or more counts. The rearrangement joins TRBV20-1 to TRBJ2-2; TRBD1 aligns across 11 bases. This CDR3 is 16 amino acids long. Germline V gene sequence: CDR1 DFQATT, CDR2 SNEGSKA (reference sequence). The ends lost 5 bases at V and 6 bases at J; junction bases unmatched: 11. CDR3 in amino acids: CSARRTGGREAGELFF. The DNA for the CDR3 is TGCAGTGCTCGAAGGACAGGGGGCCGGGAAGCCGGGGAGCTGTTTTTT.

This clonotype was seen ten or more times. The gene calls are TRBV24-1 and TRBJ1-1; 7 nucleotides agree with TRBD1. CDR1 is KGHDR and CDR2 is SFDVKD in the germline V gene. The CDR3 covers 18 residues. The V and J ends lost 4 bases and 8 bases, in that order; junction bases with no gene match: 21. CDR3 protein: CATSDPGTDLHCGREAFF. CDR3 coding DNA: TGTGCCACCAGTGACCCCGGGACAGACTTACACTGCGGCCGAGAAGCTTTCTTT.

The sample holds many counts of this clonotype. The chain is built from TRBV12-3 or TRBV12-4 and TRBJ1-1, with D possibly matching TRBD1 (6 bases). CDR3 size: 13 residues. Trimming shortened V by 1 base and J by 4 bases, and 7 bases separated the two germline ends. Written as DNA, the CDR3 is TGTGCCAGCAGTTTAGGAGGGGGCACTGAAGCTTTCTTT. Amino acid sequence: CASSLGGGTEAFF.

At least ten counts were recorded for this clonotype. This chain uses TRBV7-6 with TRBJ2-5, with 9 bases identical to TRBD2. Looked up from germline, CDR1 is SGHVS and CDR2 is FNYEAQ. Trimming took 2 bases from V and 5 from J; bases not matched to a gene: 0. This CDR3 spans 13 amino acids. Here the CDR3 DNA reads TGTGCCAGCAGCTTACTAGCGGGGGAGACCCAGTACTTC. It codes for CASSLLAGETQYF.

This chain uses TRBV5-1 with TRBJ2-3; D unresolved. Germline CDR1 and CDR2: SGHRS and YFSETQ. The germline V and J ends were trimmed by 4 bases and 3 bases, with 12 bases remaining between them. This CDR3 is 14 amino acids long. CDR3 loop: CASSLRPGTDTQYF. CDR3 sequence (DNA): TGCGCCAGCAGCCTACGGCCGGGTACAGATACGCAGTATTTT.

V gene TRBV20-1 combines with J gene TRBJ2-5; 11 bases fit TRBD2. The V and J ends lost 6 bases and 4 bases, in that order; junction bases with no gene match: 10. The CDR3 totals 15 residues. CDR1 DFQATT and CDR2 SNEGSKA come from the germline V gene (reference sequence). DNA for the CDR3: TGCAGTGCACTGGGACTAGCGGCTCGAGCAGAGACCCAGTACTTC. Translating it yields CSALGLAARAETQYF.

This clonotype was recorded at least ten times. The V call is TRBV5-8, the J call TRBJ1-4; 7 positions agree with TRBD1. The CDR3 is made up of 15 amino acids. After removal of 0 bases from V and 8 bases from J, the junction contained 7 bases not matched to a gene. CDR1 and CDR2 from the germline V gene are SGHTS and YDEGEE. CDR3 residues: CASSLVGQRSEKLFF. Written as DNA, the CDR3 is TGTGCCAGCAGCTTGGTGGGACAGCGTAGCGAAAAACTGTTTTTT.

The sample holds many counts of this clonotype. The J gene is TRBJ2-7, the V gene TRBV5-1; the D gene is possibly TRBD1 (6 bases). The CDR3 runs 12 residues. The germline V and J ends were trimmed by 4 bases and 6 bases, with 11 bases remaining between them. From germline, CDR1 is SGHRS and CDR2 YFSETQ. CDR3 sequence reads: CASSATGREQYF. CDR3 in DNA: TGCGCCAGCAGCGCCACAGGGCGCGAGCAGTACTTC.

The CDR3 DNA reads as TGTGCCAGCAGCCCCACTAGCGGGACTGGGCAGTTCTTC. It yields the protein CASSPTSGTGQFF. V and J are TRBV6-5 and TRBJ2-1, with 10 positions matching TRBD2. Germline assignment: CDR1 MNHEY and CDR2 SVGAGI. The CDR3 contains 13 residues. The V gene end was trimmed by 6 bases and the J gene end by 12 bases; junction bases not matched to a gene: 8.

This clonotype was found many times. The chain links TRBV28 to TRBJ2-7, with a weak D call TRBD2 (6 bases). Trimming took off 2 bases at V and 6 bases at J, with 11 bases between the two ends. The CDR3 extends over 13 amino acids. The germline V gene has CDR1 MDHEN and CDR2 SYDVKM. The CDR3 sequence: CASSLAGLGEQYF. The CDR3 DNA reads as TGTGCCAGCAGTTTAGCGGGACTTGGCGAGCAGTACTTC.

There are many counts of this clonotype. The chain has TRBV28 and TRBJ1-2; D is unresolved. CDR1 is MDHEN, CDR2 SYDVKM, per germline. The V end was cut by 2 bases, the J end by 6 bases, with 10 bases between. The CDR3 has 13 residues. The CDR3 bases are TGTGCCAGCAGTTTAAGAGGGCGGGATGGCTACACCTTC. This sequence encodes CASSLRGRDGYTF.